The next 21 T cell receptor beta chains were all read from a single sample in a study of cytomegalovirus exposure and HLA in healthy donors. PCR employed 60 Vbeta and 13 Jbeta primers. Generated by immunoSEQ multiplex PCR, the TCRdb table keeps only in-frame clones and is missing some. The data contain some 130,000 clones, 73% of them singletons. The specimen sequenced was PBMCs. All receptors derive from a woman aged 40 to 49 in good health and CMV-seronegative.

V usage is TRBV4-1 and J usage is TRBJ1-1; the D gene is possibly TRBD1 (6 bases). This CDR3 is built from 16 residues. V was cut by 4 bases and J by 0 bases, with 15 bases left in between. Germline loops: CDR1 MGHRA, CDR2 YSYEKL. CDR3 loop: CASSLGGGTMNTEAFF. The DNA of the CDR3 is TGCGCCAGCAGCCTGGGGGGGGGCACCATGAACACTGAAGCTTTCTTT.

This clone was seen a few times. CDR3 coding DNA: TGTGCCAGCAGGTTTCAGGATATTACCGCTCAGCCCCAGCATTTT. Protein sequence: CASRFQDITAQPQHF. The chain carries TRBV2 and TRBJ1-5; D ambiguous. Germline V gene sequence: CDR1 SNHLY, CDR2 FYNNEI. The CDR3 spans 15 residues. Trimming shortened V by 6 bases and J by 6 bases, and 18 bases separated the two germline ends.

The chain uses TRBV19 and TRBJ1-1; no clear D. The CDR3 runs 15 residues. V lost 5 bases and J 1 base, leaving 14 bases between the germline ends. CDR1 LNHDA and CDR2 SQIVND come from the germline V gene (reference sequence). The CDR3 protein is CASSYEGRPNTEAFF. Here the CDR3 DNA reads TGTGCCAGTAGTTACGAAGGGAGGCCGAACACTGAAGCTTTCTTT.

This chain links TRBV19 with TRBJ1-1; TRBD1 agrees at 7 bases. This CDR3 is 15 amino acids long. Germline V gene lookup returns CDR1 LNHDA and CDR2 SQIVND (reference sequence). V shed 6 bases and J 1 base; nucleotides not matched to a gene: 8. CDR3 DNA sequence: TGTGCCAGTAGCCCGGGCGGGACAGCGAACACTGAAGCTTTCTTT. As protein: CASSPGGTANTEAFF.

Only one count was recorded for this clone. The chain uses TRBV2 and TRBJ2-3, with TRBD2 matching over 10 bases. Losses at the gene ends were 0 bases for V and 0 bases for J; bases not matched to a gene: 6. Germline assignment: CDR1 SNHLY and CDR2 FYNNEI. This CDR3 has 18 amino acids. The DNA of the CDR3 is TGTGCCAGCAGTGAAGCGGCTAGCGGGGGCCCCAGCACAGATACGCAGTATTTT. Protein product: CASSEAASGGPSTDTQYF.

The V and J genes are TRBV29-1 and TRBJ1-5, with D possibly TRBD1 on 5 matching bases. V gave up 4 bases and J gave up 7 bases, with 14 bases separating them. Germline V CDR1 and CDR2: SQVTM, ANQGSEA. This CDR3 comprises 13 residues. The CDR3 DNA follows: TGCAGCGTTGGGGGGGGTAATTCCCAGCCCCAGCATTTT. The encoded protein is CSVGGGNSQPQHF.

The chain uses TRBV4-1 and TRBJ1-5; 7 nucleotides align to TRBD1. The V gene's germline CDR1 is MGHRA and CDR2 YSYEKL. The CDR3 is 15 residues long. V lost 4 bases, J lost 7 bases, and 10 bases stayed unmatched. In DNA form, the CDR3 reads TGCGCCAGCAGCCGGGGGACAGAAATTTGGCAGCCCCAGCATTTT. Residues: CASSRGTEIWQPQHF.

This clone was found a few times. The chain is built from TRBV18 and TRBJ1-3; D remains ambiguous. Trimming removed 0 bases at V and 3 bases at J, with 15 bases between. The germline gives CDR1 KGHSH, CDR2 LQKENI. CDR3 size: 17 residues. The CDR3 DNA follows: TGTGCCAGCTCACCACCGGGAGGCTTGGGGAATGGAAACACCATATATTTT. This encodes CASSPPGGLGNGNTIYF.

The chain has TRBV4-1 and TRBJ1-5; 8 bases match TRBD1. The CDR3 runs 16 residues. Germline assignment: CDR1 MGHRA and CDR2 YSYEKL. V trimming: 6 bases; J trimming: 5 bases; junction bases outside the gene matches: 12. Here the CDR3 reads CASRLKYDRGDQPQHF. The CDR3 DNA sequence: TGCGCCAGCAGACTTAAATATGACAGGGGAGATCAGCCCCAGCATTTT.

The chain employs TRBV2 and TRBJ2-7; D perhaps matches TRBD2 (5 bases). Germline CDR1 SNHLY, CDR2 FYNNEI. V was clipped by 6 bases and J by 6 bases, with 15 bases between them. CDR3 length: 13 residues. CDR3 region: CASSGGLAGEQYF. In DNA form, the CDR3 reads TGTGCCAGCAGCGGCGGCCTGGCGGGCGAGCAGTACTTC.

The chain joins TRBV19 to TRBJ2-3, with D unresolved. The V gene lost 3 bases and the J gene lost 4 bases, with 11 bases spanning the gap. Looked up from germline, CDR1 is LNHDA and CDR2 is SQIVND (reference sequence). The CDR3 extends over 14 amino acids. CDR3 sequence reads: CASSIGPQADTQYF. CDR3 sequence (DNA): TGTGCCAGTAGTATCGGTCCCCAGGCAGATACGCAGTATTTT.

This clone was picked up a small number of times. The genes are TRBV10-3 and TRBJ1-1; 7 bases map to TRBD1. V dropped 2 bases and J dropped 0; count of bases not matched to a gene: 3. Germline CDR1 ENHRY, CDR2 SYGVKD. This CDR3 is 15 amino acids long. Written as DNA, the CDR3 is TGTGCCATCAGTGAGCGAGGGGGCATGAACACTGAAGCTTTCTTT. Translated, it gives CAISERGGMNTEAFF.

V and J are TRBV7-9 and TRBJ1-1; no reliable D call. The CDR3 consists of 13 residues. Between the trimmed V and J ends, which lost 8 bases and 1 base, there was a span of 11 bases. In germline, CDR1 is SEHNR, CDR2 FQNEAQ (reference sequence). This CDR3 is CASSEDWNTEAFF. DNA of the CDR3: TGTGCCAGCTCCGAGGATTGGAACACTGAAGCTTTCTTT.

The chain is built from TRBV5-1 and TRBJ2-1, with D maybe TRBD1 (5 bases). CDR3 length: 15 amino acids. Trimming pared 4 bases from V and 5 bases from J, leaving 16 bases between. The germline CDR1 and CDR2 sequences are SGHRS and YFSETQ. As DNA, the CDR3 is TGCGCCAGCAGCCTTTCCCCCCAGGGCCACAATGAGCAGTTCTTC. Translated: CASSLSPQGHNEQFF.

The gene calls are TRBV5-4 and TRBJ1-2; possibly TRBD1 for D (6 bases). Germline CDR1 and CDR2: SGHNT and YYREEE (reference sequence). The CDR3 sequence is 15 residues long. The V and J ends lost 2 bases and 0 bases respectively, with 11 bases between them. CDR3 residues: CASSLSQGTNYGYTF. The DNA of the CDR3 is TGTGCCAGCAGCTTAAGCCAGGGGACTAACTATGGCTACACCTTC.

The chain is built from TRBV7-9 and TRBJ2-5; 9 nucleotides match TRBD1. V gave up 1 base and J gave up 4 bases; unmatched junction bases: 1. The CDR3 contains 14 residues. From germline, CDR1 is SEHNR and CDR2 FQNEAQ (reference sequence). This CDR3 is CASSLETGGETQYF. The DNA for the CDR3 is TGTGCCAGCAGCTTAGAGACAGGGGGAGAGACCCAGTACTTC.

This sequence joins TRBV5-4 and TRBJ2-1, with 9 positions matching TRBD2. There are 18 residues in the CDR3. The junction had 16 bases not matched to a gene; V was cut back by 0 bases and J by 9 bases. Germline V gene data show CDR1 as SGHNT and CDR2 as YYREEE (reference sequence). CDR3: CASSLGSKAGGTTTEQFF. The CDR3 bases are TGTGCCAGCAGCTTGGGGTCCAAAGCGGGGGGAACTACAACTGAGCAGTTCTTC.

This chain joins TRBV5-1 and TRBJ2-7; no clear D gene. The germline V and J ends were trimmed by 0 bases and 3 bases, with 10 bases remaining between them. Germline V lookup: CDR1 SGHRS, CDR2 YFSETQ. The length of the CDR3 is 14 residues. CDR3 in DNA: TGCGCCAGCAGCTTGGCCGGAGTAGGCTACGAGCAGTACTTC. As protein: CASSLAGVGYEQYF.

The gene calls are TRBV18 and TRBJ1-2, with 7 bases aligning to TRBD1. This CDR3 is built from 14 residues. V gave up 2 bases and J gave up 7 bases; unmatched junction bases: 7. Germline V gene lookup returns CDR1 KGHSH and CDR2 LQKENI. CDR3 DNA sequence: TGTGCCAGCTCACCAGCAGGGGGTACGTCTGGCTACACCTTC. Protein sequence: CASSPAGGTSGYTF.

The V and J genes are TRBV27 and TRBJ2-1; 7 nucleotides line up with TRBD1. From germline, CDR1 is MNHEY and CDR2 SMNVEV (reference sequence). The CDR3 totals 14 residues. Germline trimming cut 6 bases from V and 4 bases from J; bases unmatched to any gene: 6. The CDR3 region is CASRGDRPYNEQFF. The CDR3, as DNA: TGTGCCAGCAGGGGGGACAGACCTTACAATGAGCAGTTCTTC.

The chain carries TRBV18 and TRBJ1-6; D unresolved. V lost 2 bases to trimming and J lost 5 bases, with 10 bases between them. Germline loops: CDR1 KGHSH, CDR2 LQKENI. The CDR3 contains 15 residues. The CDR3 protein is CASSPYQDNNSPLHF. The CDR3 region has the DNA TGTGCCAGCTCACCATATCAGGATAATAATTCACCCCTCCACTTT. The full variable domain, its missing parts supplied by reference TRBV18 and TRBJ1-6, is NAGVMQNPRHLVRRRGQEARLRCSPMKGHSHVYWYRQLPEEGLKFMVYLQKENIIDESGMPKERFSAEFPKEGPSILRIQQVVRGDSAAYFCASSPYQDNNSPLHFGNGTRLTVT.